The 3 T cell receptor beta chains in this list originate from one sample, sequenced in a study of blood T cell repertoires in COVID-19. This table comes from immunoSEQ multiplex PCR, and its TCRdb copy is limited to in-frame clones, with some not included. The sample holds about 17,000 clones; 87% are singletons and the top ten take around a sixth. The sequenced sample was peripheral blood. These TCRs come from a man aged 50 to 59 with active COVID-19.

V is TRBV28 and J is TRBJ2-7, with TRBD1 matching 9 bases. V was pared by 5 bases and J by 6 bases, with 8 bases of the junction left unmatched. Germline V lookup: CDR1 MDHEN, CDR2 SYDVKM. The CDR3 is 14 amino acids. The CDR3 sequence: CASSPGTGRGEQYF. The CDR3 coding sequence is TGTGCCAGCAGTCCTGGGACAGGGCGGGGCGAGCAGTACTTC.

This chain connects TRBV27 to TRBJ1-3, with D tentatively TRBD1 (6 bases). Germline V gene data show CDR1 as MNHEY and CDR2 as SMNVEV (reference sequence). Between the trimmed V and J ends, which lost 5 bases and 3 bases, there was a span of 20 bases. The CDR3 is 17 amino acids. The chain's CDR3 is CASSPYGTGLGGNTIYF. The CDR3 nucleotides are TGTGCCAGCAGTCCGTACGGAACAGGGCTCGGTGGAAACACCATATATTTT.

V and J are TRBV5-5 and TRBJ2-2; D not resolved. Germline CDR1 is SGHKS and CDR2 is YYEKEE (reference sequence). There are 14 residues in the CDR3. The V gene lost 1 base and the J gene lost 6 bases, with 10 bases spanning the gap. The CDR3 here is CASSLFAESGELFF. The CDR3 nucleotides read TGTGCCAGCAGCTTGTTTGCGGAATCCGGGGAGCTGTTTTTT.